This entry lists 32 T cell receptor beta chains sequenced from one sample in a study of T-cell memory formation after mild COVID-19. TCRdb reprocessed the 5' RACE reads with MiXCR, giving one entry per CDR3 protein. The table shows around 300,000 distinct CDR3 sequences, with roughly an eighth occurring only once. Sequencing used PBMCs or a T cell subset sorted from them (not recorded which). The receptors were sampled from a man between 18 and 29 years old who had mild COVID-19 (a few samples of this study predate the infection). Cell type and time point are not known.

The chain uses TRBV30 and TRBJ2-3, with D hard to call. The CDR3 has 12 residues. Looked up from germline, CDR1 is GTSNPN and CDR2 is SVGIG (reference sequence). The V gene lost 5 bases and the J gene lost 1 base, with 7 bases spanning the gap. This CDR3 is CAWLSGTDTQYF. DNA for the CDR3: TGTGCCTGGCTCTCCGGCACAGATACGCAGTATTTT.

The chain combines TRBV7-9 with TRBJ1-2; 8 nucleotides match TRBD1. V lost 10 bases to trimming and J lost 3 bases; unmatched junction nucleotides: 7. Germline CDR1 reads SEHNR; CDR2 reads FQNEAQ (reference sequence). This CDR3 spans 13 amino acids. The CDR3 DNA is TGTGCCACTAACAGGGGGACCCACTATGGCTACACCTTC. Its protein is CATNRGTHYGYTF.

The chain has TRBV12-3 or TRBV12-4 and TRBJ1-1, with no clear D. V was cut by 6 bases and J by 11 bases, with 22 bases left in between. There are 14 residues in the CDR3. CDR3 loop: CASSTDWMGPPAFF. CDR3 DNA sequence: TGTGCCAGCAGCACGGACTGGATGGGTCCCCCTGCTTTCTTT.

The table lists this clonotype with a few counts. The V gene is TRBV5-1, the J gene TRBJ2-5; a weak D match, TRBD1 (6 bases). The CDR3 has 13 amino acids. The V and J ends lost 5 bases and 5 bases respectively, with 13 bases between them. Germline V CDR1 and CDR2: SGHRS, YFSETQ. CDR3 residues: CASRAGARETQYF. DNA for the CDR3: TGCGCCAGCAGGGCAGGGGCACGGGAGACCCAGTACTTC. Combining the CDR3 with reference TRBV5-1 and TRBJ2-5 gives the whole variable domain KAGVTQTPRYLIKTRGQQVTLSCSPISGHRSVSWYQQTPGQGLQFLFEYFSETQRNKGNFPGRFSGRQFSNSRSEMNVSTLELGDSALYLCASRAGARETQYFGPGTRLLVL.

The chain has TRBV12-3 or TRBV12-4 and TRBJ2-7, with D perhaps TRBD1 (6 bases). Trimming took off 5 bases at V and 4 bases at J, with 15 bases between the two ends. The CDR3 sequence is 14 residues long. CDR3 amino acids: CASSPQGGTYEQYF. The CDR3 nucleotides read TGTGCCAGCAGTCCCCAAGGGGGTACTTACGAGCAGTACTTC.

This clonotype was detected only a few times. The chain links TRBV27 to TRBJ1-5; a possible D gene is TRBD1 (6 bases). From germline, CDR1 is MNHEY and CDR2 SMNVEV (reference sequence). V lost 9 bases to trimming and J lost 6 bases, with 21 bases between them. The length of the CDR3 is 15 residues. CDR3 in DNA: TGTGCCAGTTCACTCTTTGGGGAGGGGGGTCAGCCCCAGCATTTT. Translated: CASSLFGEGGQPQHF.

Turning to this clonotype: One base away lies a much larger clone, so this may be a sequencing read error. V is TRBV5-1 and J is TRBJ2-3; D is perhaps TRBD2 (7 bases). The CDR3 is 18 residues long. Germline values: CDR1 SGHRS, CDR2 YFSETQ. V was shortened by 4 bases and J by 2 bases, with 23 bases between the two germline ends. For the CDR3, the DNA is TGCGCCAGCAGCACCCCCGTTCTCAGCGGGACAACCACAGATACGCAGTATTTT. This codes for CASSTPVLSGTTTDTQYF.

About this clonotype itself: The junction does not match germline at one end; this may be a read error. J is TRBJ1-6 and V is TRBV20-1; 7 positions agree with TRBD1. CDR1 DFQATT and CDR2 SNEGSKA come from the germline V gene (reference sequence). CDR3 length: 14 residues. The CDR3 nucleotides read TGCAGTGCTATCGACAGGGACGGTATCTCACCCATCCACTTT. The encoded protein is CSAIDRDGISPIHF.

The J gene is TRBJ2-1, the V gene TRBV9; the match to TRBD1 covers 8 bases. Per the germline V gene, CDR1 is SGDLS and CDR2 is YYNGEE. This CDR3 comprises 19 residues. The V and J ends lost 1 base and 0 bases, in that order; junction bases with no gene match: 12. CDR3 region: CASSVLEQGDVHSYNEQFF. Written as DNA, the CDR3 is TGTGCCAGCAGCGTACTGGAACAGGGGGACGTACACTCCTACAATGAGCAGTTCTTC.

This clonotype turned up a few times. This chain links TRBV5-1 with TRBJ2-7; no firm D call. V lost 4 bases, J lost 3 bases, and 11 bases lay in between. CDR3 length: 13 amino acids. Germline-derived CDR1 and CDR2 are SGHRS and YFSETQ. This chain's CDR3 is CASSPADYYEQYF. The CDR3 bases are TGCGCCAGCAGCCCCGCGGATTACTACGAGCAGTACTTC.

The chain links TRBV25-1 to TRBJ1-3; 8 bases map to TRBD1. The germline gives CDR1 MGHDK, CDR2 SYGVNS. This CDR3 has 14 amino acids. With V trimmed by 4 bases and J by 7 bases, 6 bases remained unmatched. The CDR3 DNA is TGTGCCAGCAGTGGGCAGGGGGCGAGGAACACCATATATTTT. It specifies CASSGQGARNTIYF.

This chain joins TRBV5-1 and TRBJ2-7, with 9 bases aligning to TRBD2. Germline lookup yields CDR1 SGHRS and CDR2 YFSETQ. Unmatched junction bases numbered 5, after V lost 1 base and J lost 3 bases. The CDR3 extends over 15 amino acids. The CDR3, as DNA: TGCGCCAGCAGCTTGAGTAGCGGGGGTCTCTACGAGCAGTACGTC. It encodes CASSLSSGGLYEQYV.

This clonotype has just a few counts. V gene TRBV3-1 combines with J gene TRBJ2-1; maybe TRBD1 (6 bases). Germline CDR1 reads LGHDT; CDR2 reads YNNKEL (reference sequence). The CDR3 is made up of 16 amino acids. With 4 bases removed from V and 6 bases from J, the gap between germline ends came to 19 bases. The CDR3 loop reads CASSLEPGVFSNEQFF. The CDR3 bases are TGTGCCAGCAGCCTCGAACCAGGGGTGTTTAGCAATGAGCAGTTCTTC.

The CDR3 protein is CASSVLGAGGYTF. CDR3 bases: TGTGCCAGCAGCGTACTAGGGGCAGGTGGCTACACCTTC. This chain joins TRBV9 and TRBJ1-2; D perhaps matches TRBD1 (5 bases). The CDR3 covers 13 residues. The germline V gene has CDR1 SGDLS and CDR2 YYNGEE. V lost 1 base and J 7 bases, leaving 11 bases between the germline ends.

V gene TRBV5-5 combines with J gene TRBJ1-6, with TRBD1 matching over 7 bases. Trimming removed 4 bases from V and 10 bases from J; junction bases left unmatched: 11. The CDR3 spans 15 residues. CDR1 and CDR2 (germline): SGHKS, YYEKEE (reference sequence). The CDR3 region is CASSTTDRIGSPLHF. DNA of the CDR3: TGTGCCAGCAGCACAACGGACAGGATCGGGTCACCCCTCCACTTT.

In its sample, this clonotype was seen a few times. The V gene is TRBV6-6, the J gene TRBJ2-5; D remains unclear. The CDR3 is made up of 13 amino acids. Germline CDR1 is MNHNY and CDR2 is SVGAGI (reference sequence). V lost 2 bases to trimming and J lost 5 bases, with 9 bases between them. The CDR3 DNA sequence: TGTGCCAGCAGTTACGCCGACCTGGAGACCCAGTACTTC. This encodes CASSYADLETQYF.

This chain connects TRBV6-6 to TRBJ2-1; the match to TRBD1 covers 9 bases. The J segment lost 8 bases and the V segment lost 6 bases, leaving 8 bases of the junction unmatched. The CDR3 runs 14 residues. CDR1 is MNHNY and CDR2 is SVGAGI in the germline V gene (reference sequence). CDR3 loop: CASRKGQGSYEQFF. CDR3 sequence (DNA): TGTGCCAGCAGGAAAGGACAGGGGAGCTATGAGCAGTTCTTC.

The genes are TRBV12-3 or TRBV12-4 and TRBJ1-5; 7 nucleotides line up with TRBD1. The CDR3 consists of 16 residues. V shed 3 bases, J shed 6 bases, and the junction held 11 bases outside the gene matches. The CDR3 DNA reads as TGTGCCAGCAGTTTCCCCCGGGACAGCGTACTTCAGCCCCAGCATTTT. Amino acids: CASSFPRDSVLQPQHF.

The V gene is TRBV7-2, the J gene TRBJ1-1, with a possible D match to TRBD1 (6 bases). The V gene's germline CDR1 is SGHTA and CDR2 FQGNSA. Trimming pared 5 bases from V and 4 bases from J, leaving 14 bases between. There are 14 residues in the CDR3. The CDR3 region is CASSLAGASTEAFF. The CDR3 nucleotides read TGTGCCAGCAGCCTGGCAGGGGCAAGCACTGAAGCTTTCTTT.

This clonotype has only a few counts. The V gene is TRBV5-1, the J gene TRBJ2-7; 14 nucleotides agree with TRBD2. The CDR3 loop spans 15 amino acids. The V and J ends lost 4 bases and 3 bases, in that order; junction bases with no gene match: 3. Per germline, CDR1 SGHRS and CDR2 YFSETQ. The CDR3 protein is CASSRLAGGLYEQYF. The CDR3 coding sequence is TGCGCCAGCAGCCGACTAGCGGGGGGGCTCTACGAGCAGTACTTC. Full variable domain (rest looked up from reference TRBV5-1 and TRBJ2-7): KAGVTQTPRYLIKTRGQQVTLSCSPISGHRSVSWYQQTPGQGLQFLFEYFSETQRNKGNFPGRFSGRQFSNSRSEMNVSTLELGDSALYLCASSRLAGGLYEQYFGPGTRLTVT.

This clonotype was counted between two and nine times. The chain combines TRBV20-1 with TRBJ2-3, with TRBD2 matching 12 bases. Germline trimming cut 3 bases from V and 3 bases from J; bases unmatched to any gene: 4. This CDR3 comprises 15 residues. Germline V gives CDR1 DFQATT, CDR2 SNEGSKA (reference sequence). The CDR3 sequence is CSASGLAGYTDTQYF. For the CDR3, the DNA is TGCAGTGCTAGCGGACTAGCGGGGTATACAGATACGCAGTATTTT.

This chain links TRBV11-1 with TRBJ2-3; D perhaps matches TRBD2 (6 bases). The CDR3 is 17 amino acids. Germline V lookup: CDR1 SGHAT, CDR2 FQDESV (reference sequence). Trimming removed 5 bases from V and 4 bases from J, with 22 bases in between. The CDR3 coding sequence is TGTGCCAGCAGCCCACACATGGACTTTACGGGGGCAGATACGCAGTATTTT. The encoded protein is CASSPHMDFTGADTQYF.

The V and J genes are TRBV6-5 and TRBJ2-3, with unresolved D. The CDR3 length is 16 residues. Germline CDR1 and CDR2: MNHEY and SVGAGI. V was shortened by 2 bases and J by 3 bases, with 15 bases between the two germline ends. The CDR3 loop reads CASSYAVSGQTDTQYF. For the CDR3, the DNA is TGTGCCAGCAGTTACGCTGTTTCAGGCCAAACAGATACGCAGTATTTT.

This chain uses TRBV20-1 with TRBJ2-3, with 7 bases fitting TRBD2. CDR3 size: 13 residues. The junction had 5 bases not matched to a gene; V was cut back by 6 bases and J by 2 bases. Germline V lookup: CDR1 DFQATT, CDR2 SNEGSKA (reference sequence). CDR3 nucleotides: TGCAGTGCCAGCGGGGAGAACACAGATACGCAGTATTTT. It specifies CSASGENTDTQYF.

The chain employs TRBV12-3 or TRBV12-4 and TRBJ2-2; maybe TRBD2 (6 bases). The CDR3 consists of 14 residues. Trimming pared 7 bases from V and 8 bases from J, leaving 17 bases between. The CDR3 sequence is CASTPGLQSGELFF. CDR3 DNA sequence: TGTGCCAGCACACCGGGACTTCAGTCTGGGGAGCTGTTTTTT.

This clonotype turned up a few times. The chain recombines TRBV14 with TRBJ1-1; TRBD1 might be the D (5 bases). This CDR3 is built from 13 residues. The V end lost 1 base, the J end lost 4 bases, and 7 bases lay between the germline ends. From germline, CDR1 is SGHDN and CDR2 FVKESK. The CDR3 loop reads CASSQVRGTEAFF. Here the CDR3 DNA reads TGTGCCAGCAGCCAAGTTAGGGGCACTGAAGCTTTCTTT.

The J gene is TRBJ2-3, the V gene TRBV20-1; perhaps TRBD2 as D (6 bases). The germline CDR1 and CDR2 sequences are DFQATT and SNEGSKA (reference sequence). The CDR3 spans 14 residues. Trimming took off 3 bases at V and 2 bases at J, with 12 bases between the two ends. The CDR3 spells CSARAEGTTDTQYF. CDR3 nucleotide sequence: TGCAGTGCTAGGGCGGAGGGGACCACAGATACGCAGTATTTT.

The chain combines TRBV28 with TRBJ1-1, with D maybe TRBD1 (6 bases). Between the trimmed V and J ends, which lost 2 bases and 3 bases, there was a span of 22 bases. The germline V gene has CDR1 MDHEN and CDR2 SYDVKM. This CDR3 spans 18 amino acids. The CDR3 reads CASSLRDIWGAHDTEAFF. CDR3 nucleotide sequence: TGTGCCAGCAGTTTACGGGACATCTGGGGAGCCCACGACACTGAAGCTTTCTTT.

This clonotype was picked up a small number of times. The chain recombines TRBV12-3 or TRBV12-4 with TRBJ2-1; D may be TRBD2 (7 bases). Trimming shortened V by 3 bases and J by 8 bases, and 20 bases separated the two germline ends. This CDR3 spans 16 amino acids. DNA for the CDR3: TGTGCCAGCAGTTTGTTAAGGAGGGGGGGCTGGGATGAGCAGTTCTTC. It is translated as CASSLLRRGGWDEQFF.

The rearrangement joins TRBV19 to TRBJ2-5; 11 bases fit TRBD1. V lost 6 bases, J lost 5 bases, and 5 bases stayed unmatched. Looked up from germline, CDR1 is LNHDA and CDR2 is SQIVND (reference sequence). The CDR3 runs to 14 residues. The CDR3 protein is CASSKDRGLETQYF. CDR3 nucleotide sequence: TGTGCCAGTAGCAAGGACAGGGGGCTGGAGACCCAGTACTTC. Filled out from reference TRBV19 and TRBJ2-5, the complete variable domain reads DGGITQSPKYLFRKEGQNVTLSCEQNLNHDAMYWYRQDPGQGLRLIYYSQIVNDFQKGDIAEGYSVSREKKESFPLTVTSAQKNPTAFYLCASSKDRGLETQYFGPGTRLLVL.

This clonotype showed up many times. The gene calls are TRBV27 and TRBJ1-1, with TRBD1 identical over 9 bases. CDR1 and CDR2 (germline): MNHEY, SMNVEV (reference sequence). The CDR3 is 15 residues long. With V trimmed by 3 bases and J by 3 bases, 5 bases remained unmatched. CDR3 protein: CASSFEGQGHTEAFF. In DNA form, the CDR3 reads TGTGCCAGCAGTTTTGAGGGACAGGGTCACACTGAAGCTTTCTTT.

In regard to this clonotype: The junction differs from germline at one of its ends, possibly a read error. V usage is TRBV7-7 and J usage is TRBJ2-6, with no clear D. The CDR3 runs 14 residues. CDR1 is SSHAT and CDR2 is FNYEAQ in the germline V gene (reference sequence). CDR3 residues: CASSPNSGANVLTF. The CDR3 DNA follows: TGTGCTAGCAGCCCGAACTCTGGGGCCAACGTCCTGACTTTC.